This passage covers 29 T cell receptor beta chains from one sample sequenced in a study of blood T cell repertoires in COVID-19. The assay was immunoSEQ multiplex PCR, and TCRdb's table has in-frame clones only and misses some. This sample has 110,000 to 150,000 clones; around 82% occur once, and the top ten carry roughly 8%. The sample taken for sequencing was peripheral blood. These receptors were collected from a human donor in a cohort sampled during active COVID-19.

V and J are TRBV7-2 and TRBJ2-2; 7 bases are a match to TRBD1. CDR1 is SGHTA, CDR2 FQGNSA, per germline. V lost 6 bases to trimming and J lost 5 bases; unmatched junction nucleotides: 9. The CDR3 covers 15 residues. CDR3 nucleotides: TGTGCCAGCAGTCTCGACAGGGTGGGGACCGGGGAGCTGTTTTTT. This sequence encodes CASSLDRVGTGELFF.

The V call is TRBV10-3, the J call TRBJ2-1, with 10 bases fitting TRBD1. CDR1 is ENHRY and CDR2 is SYGVKD in the germline V gene. There are 15 residues in the CDR3. The V and J ends lost 4 bases and 9 bases, in that order; junction bases with no gene match: 9. The CDR3 DNA follows: TGTGCCATCAGTGTCACGGGACAGGGGAGCAGTGAGCAGTTCTTC. Its translation is CAISVTGQGSSEQFF.

V gene TRBV18 combines with J gene TRBJ2-5; D not certain. The length of the CDR3 is 11 residues. Trimming removed 6 bases at V and 3 bases at J, with 5 bases between. Germline-derived CDR1 and CDR2 are KGHSH and LQKENI. CDR3 coding DNA: TGTGCCAGCTCTCTTAAAGAGACCCAGTACTTC. Protein product: CASSLKETQYF. Combining the CDR3 with reference TRBV18 and TRBJ2-5 gives the whole variable domain NAGVMQNPRHLVRRRGQEARLRCSPMKGHSHVYWYRQLPEEGLKFMVYLQKENIIDESGMPKERFSAEFPKEGPSILRIQQVVRGDSAAYFCASSLKETQYFGPGTRLLVL.

V and J are TRBV5-1 and TRBJ2-2; TRBD1 matches at 8 bases. With V trimmed by 1 base and J by 5 bases, 7 bases remained unmatched. Germline lookup yields CDR1 SGHRS and CDR2 YFSETQ. The CDR3 contains 16 residues. In nucleotides, the CDR3 is TGCGCCAGCAGCTTGTCAGGGGGCGAGGGGACCGGGGAGCTGTTTTTT. Its protein is CASSLSGGEGTGELFF.

V is TRBV18 and J is TRBJ1-1; the D is unclear. CDR1 and CDR2 from the germline V gene are KGHSH and LQKENI. Trimming cost V 2 bases and J 3 bases, with 13 bases left between them. The CDR3 is 15 amino acids. The CDR3 DNA reads TGTGCCAGCTCACCAAGCGGGGAATGGCACACTGAAGCTTTCTTT. It is translated as CASSPSGEWHTEAFF.

The chain employs TRBV18 and TRBJ1-5; D is perhaps TRBD1 (5 bases). The CDR3 is 15 amino acids. V gave up 3 bases and J gave up 0 bases, with 9 bases separating them. Germline-derived CDR1 and CDR2 are KGHSH and LQKENI. The DNA for the CDR3 is TGTGCCAGCTCACCTAGACAGAATAGCAATCAGCCCCAGCATTTT. This translates into CASSPRQNSNQPQHF.

V usage is TRBV5-8 and J usage is TRBJ1-1; no clear D gene. V lost 0 bases and J 7 bases, leaving 16 bases between the germline ends. Per the germline V gene, CDR1 is SGHTS and CDR2 is YDEGEE. The CDR3 totals 15 residues. The CDR3 nucleotides read TGTGCCAGCAGCTTGGAAAGTTTGGGAGGGCTTGAAGCTTTCTTT. This translates into CASSLESLGGLEAFF.

The chain couples TRBV6-5 to TRBJ1-2; 8 bases are a match to TRBD1. In germline, CDR1 is MNHEY, CDR2 SVGAGI. There are 14 residues in the CDR3. V dropped 6 bases and J dropped 3; count of bases not matched to a gene: 6. CDR3 region: CASRNRGIYYGYTF. CDR3 coding DNA: TGTGCCAGCAGGAACAGGGGGATTTACTATGGCTACACCTTC.

The chain uses TRBV19 and TRBJ1-5; weak D call: TRBD1 (5 bases). The CDR3 has 17 amino acids. Germline assignment: CDR1 LNHDA and CDR2 SQIVND (reference sequence). Trimming cost V 10 bases and J 4 bases, with 26 bases left between them. The CDR3 DNA is TGTGCCACCAAGTATAGAGGTGGAGGGACGATTAATCAGCCCCAGCATTTT. Translation gives CATKYRGGGTINQPQHF.

V usage is TRBV24-1 and J usage is TRBJ2-7, with 8 bases that match TRBD1. This CDR3 contains 17 residues. V was pared by 1 base and J by 3 bases, with 10 bases of the junction left unmatched. Germline lookup yields CDR1 KGHDR and CDR2 SFDVKD. The chain's CDR3 is CATSDFPSGQGNYEQYF. CDR3 bases: TGTGCCACCAGTGATTTCCCTTCAGGACAGGGTAACTACGAGCAGTACTTC.

This rearrangement joins TRBV7-9 to TRBJ1-3; D perhaps matches TRBD1 (6 bases). Germline V gene sequence: CDR1 SEHNR, CDR2 FQNEAQ (reference sequence). V was pared by 2 bases and J by 4 bases, with 9 bases between. The CDR3 sequence is 14 residues long. The CDR3 nucleotides are TGTGCCAGCAGCTTACTCGGACAGGGAAACACCATATATTTT. Residues: CASSLLGQGNTIYF.

This clone is a singleton in its sample. This chain links TRBV28 with TRBJ2-1; D not certain. The CDR3 covers 12 residues. The ends were cut back, 6 bases at V and 8 bases at J, with 11 bases in the middle. Germline CDR1 and CDR2: MDHEN and SYDVKM. The CDR3 sequence is CASSLSFYEQFF. The DNA for the CDR3 is TGTGCCAGCAGCCTCTCTTTCTATGAGCAGTTCTTC. The full variable domain, completed using reference TRBV28 and TRBJ2-1, is DVKVTQSSRYLVKRTGEKVFLECVQDMDHENMFWYRQDPGLGLRLIYFSYDVKMKEKGDIPEGYSVSREKKERFSLILESASTNQTSMYLCASSLSFYEQFFGPGTRLTVL.

J is TRBJ2-1 and V is TRBV5-1; D remains ambiguous. This CDR3 is built from 15 residues. From germline, CDR1 is SGHRS and CDR2 YFSETQ. V was shortened by 0 bases and J by 1 base, with 8 bases between the two germline ends. The DNA for the CDR3 is TGCGCCAGCAGCTTGGCGCTAGGATCCTACAATGAGCAGTTCTTC. Encoded protein: CASSLALGSYNEQFF.

The CDR3 sequence: CSVDGSGLGEQYF. The CDR3 bases are TGCAGCGTTGATGGGTCCGGGTTGGGCGAGCAGTACTTC. The chain is built from TRBV29-1 and TRBJ2-7; D is unclear. Germline lookup yields CDR1 SQVTM and CDR2 ANQGSEA. The CDR3 spans 13 residues. The ends were cut back, 3 bases at V and 6 bases at J, with 15 bases in the middle.

The V and J genes are TRBV2 and TRBJ2-2, with D possibly TRBD1 on 5 matching bases. V gave up 7 bases and J gave up 4 bases, with 10 bases separating them. The CDR3 length is 13 residues. Germline V gene data show CDR1 as SNHLY and CDR2 as FYNNEI. CDR3 amino acids: CASTRASTGELFF. The CDR3 DNA sequence: TGTGCCAGCACCAGGGCGAGCACCGGGGAGCTGTTTTTT.

This chain connects TRBV15 to TRBJ1-5, with 8 bases fitting TRBD1. Losses at the gene ends were 4 bases for V and 5 bases for J; bases not matched to a gene: 7. Germline assignment: CDR1 LNHNV and CDR2 YYDKDF (reference sequence). The CDR3 runs 15 residues. CDR3 DNA: TGTGCCACCAGCAATAGACAGGGGTGGGATCAGCCCCAGCATTTT. It translates to CATSNRQGWDQPQHF.

The chain combines TRBV7-9 with TRBJ1-1; perhaps TRBD1 as D (5 bases). V dropped 5 bases and J dropped 3 bases, with 10 bases sitting between them. This CDR3 comprises 13 residues. Germline assignment: CDR1 SEHNR and CDR2 FQNEAQ (reference sequence). The CDR3 region has the DNA TGTGCCAGCAGCCGCAGGGTCGACACTGAAGCTTTCTTT. Translated: CASSRRVDTEAFF. Complete variable domain (other parts from reference TRBV7-9 and TRBJ1-1): DTGVSQNPRHKITKRGQNVTFRCDPISEHNRLYWYRQTLGQGPEFLTYFQNEAQLEKSRLLSDRFSAERPKGSFSTLEIQRTEQGDSAMYLCASSRRVDTEAFFGQGTRLTVV.

V is TRBV10-3 and J is TRBJ2-5; the match to TRBD2 covers 9 bases. The ends lost 8 bases at V and 5 bases at J; junction bases unmatched: 6. The length of the CDR3 is 13 residues. From germline, CDR1 is ENHRY and CDR2 SYGVKD. The CDR3, as DNA: TGTGCCATCGGAGCGGGGGGATTGGAGACCCAGTACTTC. This gives the protein CAIGAGGLETQYF.

The chain recombines TRBV5-3 with TRBJ2-2, with 10 bases aligning to TRBD2. TRBV5-3 falls under the ORF class, with uncertain function. Trimming took 5 bases from V and 4 from J; bases not matched to a gene: 17. The CDR3 contains 19 residues. Here the CDR3 DNA reads TGTGCCAGAAGGCCTACCTATTGTAGCGGGGGGCCGGCCACCGGGGAGCTGTTTTTT. This sequence encodes CARRPTYCSGGPATGELFF.

DNA of the CDR3: TGCGCCAGCAGCGACCCGGGCCAACCCTCGGGGGAGCAGTACTTC. Translation: CASSDPGQPSGEQYF. This sequence joins TRBV5-1 and TRBJ2-7; a possible D gene is TRBD2 (5 bases). The CDR3 has 15 residues. The V and J ends lost 4 bases and 7 bases respectively, with 21 bases between them. Germline assignment: CDR1 SGHRS and CDR2 YFSETQ.

This chain connects TRBV14 to TRBJ2-1; D gene uncertain. Germline loops: CDR1 SGHDN, CDR2 FVKESK. The CDR3 totals 14 residues. The V gene lost 1 base and the J gene lost 0 bases, with 4 bases spanning the gap. CDR3 protein: CASSQGSSYNEQFF. The DNA of the CDR3 is TGTGCCAGCAGCCAAGGTAGCTCCTACAATGAGCAGTTCTTC.

The chain has TRBV7-2 and TRBJ2-6, with 9 bases aligning to TRBD1. The V gene's germline CDR1 is SGHTA and CDR2 FQGNSA. This CDR3 is 18 amino acids long. V shed 3 bases, J shed 2 bases, and the junction held 8 bases outside the gene matches. CDR3 bases: TGTGCCAGCAGCTTTAGGACAGGGGTCTTCCCTGGGGCCAACGTCCTGACTTTC. Residues: CASSFRTGVFPGANVLTF.

The chain combines TRBV5-1 with TRBJ2-2; 9 bases agree with TRBD1. CDR1 is SGHRS and CDR2 is YFSETQ in the germline V gene. This CDR3 has 15 amino acids. V dropped 4 bases and J dropped 5; count of bases not matched to a gene: 6. The CDR3: CASSPGQGNTGELFF. DNA for the CDR3: TGCGCCAGCAGCCCGGGACAGGGAAATACCGGGGAGCTGTTTTTT.

The chain has TRBV2 and TRBJ2-5; D gene ambiguous. Trimming removed 2 bases from V and 4 bases from J, with 5 bases in between. CDR3 length: 12 residues. Germline CDR1 SNHLY, CDR2 FYNNEI. The CDR3 bases are TGTGCCAGCAGTGAACTACGAGAGACCCAGTACTTC. It encodes CASSELRETQYF.

V is TRBV9 and J is TRBJ1-2, with D perhaps TRBD1 (5 bases). CDR1 is SGDLS, CDR2 YYNGEE, per germline. The V and J ends lost 1 base and 3 bases respectively, with 13 bases between them. The CDR3 has 15 residues. CDR3 loop: CASSVSRQFDYGYTF. CDR3 DNA: TGTGCCAGCAGCGTATCCCGACAGTTCGACTATGGCTACACCTTC.

The chain is built from TRBV7-3 and TRBJ2-2; 7 bases are shared with TRBD2. This CDR3 spans 13 amino acids. Germline CDR1 and CDR2: SGHTA and FQGTGA. V trimming: 8 bases; J trimming: 6 bases; junction bases outside the gene matches: 6. The CDR3 sequence: CASSERGPGELFF. CDR3 nucleotide sequence: TGTGCCAGCTCGGAGCGGGGACCCGGGGAGCTGTTTTTT.

The chain joins TRBV11-3 to TRBJ2-7; maybe TRBD2 (6 bases). CDR1 and CDR2 from the germline V gene are SGHNT and YENEEA. This CDR3 comprises 14 residues. V was trimmed by 5 bases and J by 0 bases, leaving 11 bases between them. This CDR3 reads CASSPRRDSYEQYF. CDR3 in DNA: TGTGCCAGCAGCCCCCGGAGGGACTCCTACGAGCAGTACTTC.

This chain links TRBV7-2 with TRBJ2-3; TRBD1 might be the D (6 bases). This CDR3 has 16 residues. Per germline, CDR1 SGHTA and CDR2 FQGNSA. Deletions cut 5 bases from V and 2 bases from J, with 17 bases between. The CDR3 region is CASSPRGTFVTDTQYF. DNA for the CDR3: TGTGCCAGCAGCCCTAGGGGGACGTTCGTCACAGATACGCAGTATTTT. Variable domain in full (rest from reference TRBV7-2 and TRBJ2-3): GAGVSQSPSNKVTEKGKDVELRCDPISGHTALYWYRQSLGQGLEFLIYFQGNSAPDKSGLPSDRFSAERTGGSVSTLTIQRTQQEDSAVYLCASSPRGTFVTDTQYFGPGTRLTVL.

This chain joins TRBV10-3 and TRBJ1-6, with 8 bases identical to TRBD1. The CDR3 consists of 14 residues. From germline, CDR1 is ENHRY and CDR2 SYGVKD. V shed 6 bases and J 10 bases; nucleotides not matched to a gene: 8. The CDR3 protein is CAIRADRGGSPLHF. CDR3 nucleotides: TGTGCCATCAGGGCCGACAGGGGTGGATCACCCCTCCACTTT.